Following are 7 T cell receptor beta chains from one sample sequenced in a study of CD8+ T cells in alopecia areata. Punch biopsies of lesional scalp, plus peripheral blood, were taken from alopecia areata patients. Extracted RNA was reverse transcribed, and the resulting cDNA served as sequencing template. Libraries were prepared by immunoSEQ multiplex PCR; TCRdb keeps only in-frame clonotypes and omits some of them. The data contain 12,000 or so clones, about 60% of them singletons. Sample: skin. The receptors were sampled from a human donor with alopecia areata.

This clone was counted only a few times. This chain uses TRBV7-9 with TRBJ2-1; D remains unclear. CDR1 and CDR2 (germline): SEHNR, FQNEAQ (reference sequence). Between the trimmed V and J ends, which lost 4 bases and 4 bases, there was a span of 11 bases. The CDR3 contains 14 residues. This CDR3 reads CASSSIALYNEQFF. In DNA, the CDR3 is TGTGCCAGCAGCTCGATCGCCCTTTACAATGAGCAGTTCTTC.

The gene calls are TRBV5-1 and TRBJ2-3, with D maybe TRBD2 (5 bases). Per germline, CDR1 SGHRS and CDR2 YFSETQ. Trimming removed 0 bases from V and 4 bases from J, with 12 bases in between. There are 15 residues in the CDR3. CDR3 nucleotide sequence: TGCGCCAGCAGCTTGGTACGGGAATCACCAGATACGCAGTATTTT. This encodes CASSLVRESPDTQYF.

This clone occurred a few times. The genes are TRBV13 and TRBJ2-3; D is uncertain. In germline, CDR1 is PRHDT, CDR2 FYEKMQ (reference sequence). This CDR3 is built from 12 residues. Between the trimmed V and J ends, which lost 2 bases and 8 bases, there was a span of 8 bases. CDR3 in DNA: TGTGCCAGCAGCTTAACGGATCGTACGCAGTATTTT. This gives the protein CASSLTDRTQYF.

This clone appeared a single time. This chain joins TRBV6-5 and TRBJ2-3; D not resolved. The CDR3 covers 13 residues. Germline CDR1 and CDR2: MNHEY and SVGAGI. The V end was cut by 4 bases, the J end by 6 bases, with 11 bases between. The CDR3 DNA sequence: TGTGCCAGCAGTTGGTCGGGTTTTGATACGCAGTATTTT. Translated, it gives CASSWSGFDTQYF.

This clone was seen only a few times. In nucleotides, the CDR3 is TGCGCCAGCAGCCAAGTAGAGCAGGGAGGGTACGAGCAGTACTTC. Protein sequence: CASSQVEQGGYEQYF. The rearrangement links TRBV4-1 to TRBJ2-7; TRBD2 matches at 7 bases. Germline assignment: CDR1 MGHRA and CDR2 YSYEKL. CDR3 length: 15 residues. V shed 1 base, J shed 4 bases, and the junction held 7 bases outside the gene matches.

This clone was counted only a few times. The rearrangement links TRBV4-3 to TRBJ2-2, with D tentatively TRBD1 (5 bases). The CDR3 has 15 amino acids. Germline V gene sequence: CDR1 LGHNA, CDR2 YSLEER. Trimming left V 2 bases short and J 2 bases short, with 9 bases between. The CDR3 reads CASSQRQPNTGELFF. The CDR3 DNA reads TGCGCCAGCAGCCAAAGACAGCCCAACACCGGGGAGCTGTTTTTT.

This clone was detected only a few times. The J gene is TRBJ1-5, the V gene TRBV4-1; D uncertain. CDR1 is MGHRA and CDR2 is YSYEKL in the germline V gene. Trimming took off 0 bases at V and 3 bases at J, with 3 bases between the two ends. The CDR3 runs to 13 residues. In nucleotides, the CDR3 is TGCGCCAGCAGCCAAGATGCCAATCAGCCCCAGCATTTT. It translates to CASSQDANQPQHF.